These 13 T cell receptor beta chains originate from one sample sequenced in a study of cytomegalovirus exposure and HLA in healthy donors. Amplification used 60 Vbeta primers and 13 Jbeta primers. The assay was immunoSEQ multiplex PCR, and TCRdb's table has in-frame clones only and misses some. The sample's table shows about 130,000 clones. What was sequenced was PBMCs. The receptors originated from a man between 18 and 35 years old in good health and CMV-seronegative.

The chain combines TRBV11-2 with TRBJ2-2, with 8 bases identical to TRBD2. CDR3 length: 16 residues. The germline gives CDR1 SGHAT, CDR2 FQNNGV. With V trimmed by 0 bases and J by 2 bases, 2 bases remained unmatched. The CDR3, as DNA: TGTGCCAGCAGCTTAGAACTAGCGGTAAACACCGGGGAGCTGTTTTTT. Translating it yields CASSLELAVNTGELFF.

The V call is TRBV19, the J call TRBJ2-7; 8 bases map to TRBD1. CDR3 size: 14 residues. CDR1 LNHDA and CDR2 SQIVND come from the germline V gene (reference sequence). V shed 5 bases and J 4 bases; nucleotides not matched to a gene: 7. CDR3 sequence: CASSFGQGPYEQYF. In DNA form, the CDR3 reads TGTGCCAGTAGTTTTGGACAGGGCCCTTACGAGCAGTACTTC.

This chain joins TRBV10-2 and TRBJ1-5, with TRBD1 matching 7 bases. The CDR3 runs 14 residues. Germline V gene sequence: CDR1 WSHSY, CDR2 SAAADI. V trimming: 6 bases; J trimming: 6 bases; junction bases outside the gene matches: 8. The CDR3: CASREGGEGQPQHF. The CDR3 bases are TGCGCCAGCAGGGAAGGGGGCGAAGGTCAGCCCCAGCATTTT.

The CDR3 region is CASRPRTDNEKLFF. CDR3 DNA: TGTGCCAGCCGTCCCCGGACAGATAATGAAAAACTGTTTTTT. V is TRBV6-5 and J is TRBJ1-4; the D gene is possibly TRBD1 (6 bases). V was pared by 8 bases and J by 4 bases, with 14 bases between. The germline CDR1 and CDR2 sequences are MNHEY and SVGAGI. The CDR3 runs 14 residues.

Comment on this clone: Different DNA sequences within this sample yield the same CDR3. This chain uses TRBV5-5 with TRBJ2-7, with 11 bases that match TRBD2. V lost 0 bases, J lost 4 bases, and 6 bases stayed unmatched. The CDR3 loop spans 16 amino acids. The germline CDR1 and CDR2 sequences are SGHKS and YYEKEE (reference sequence). As DNA, the CDR3 is TGTGCCAGCAGCTTGGATGCTAGCGGGGGGTGGTACGAGCAGTACTTC. Protein product: CASSLDASGGWYEQYF. Full variable domain (rest looked up from reference TRBV5-5 and TRBJ2-7): DAGVTQSPTHLIKTRGQQVTLRCSPISGHKSVSWYQQVLGQGPQFIFQYYEKEERGRGNFPDRFSARQFPNYSSELNVNALLLGDSALYLCASSLDASGGWYEQYFGPGTRLTVT.

The J gene is TRBJ1-3, the V gene TRBV28; 7 bases line up with TRBD1. CDR3 length: 17 amino acids. Unmatched junction bases numbered 16, after V lost 7 bases and J lost 4 bases. CDR1 and CDR2 (germline): MDHEN, SYDVKM. CDR3 amino acids: CASNDPKRQGRGNTIYF. CDR3 sequence (DNA): TGTGCCAGCAACGATCCCAAACGACAGGGCCGGGGAAACACCATATATTTT.

This sequence joins TRBV6-5 and TRBJ1-1; no clear D gene. From germline, CDR1 is MNHEY and CDR2 SVGAGI. The CDR3 length is 14 residues. Trimming removed 7 bases from V and 5 bases from J, with 17 bases in between. The CDR3 bases are TGTGCCAGCAAGGGAGTAATGGGTAGGACTGAAGCTTTCTTT. Protein: CASKGVMGRTEAFF.

The chain combines TRBV6-5 with TRBJ1-6, with D maybe TRBD1 (6 bases). Trimming cost V 0 bases and J 12 bases, with 18 bases left between them. The V gene's germline CDR1 is MNHEY and CDR2 SVGAGI. There are 16 residues in the CDR3. DNA of the CDR3: TGTGCCAGCAGTTACTCTCAGGGGCCGGGTATCGGACCCCTCCACTTT. The encoded protein is CASSYSQGPGIGPLHF.

The chain employs TRBV5-1 and TRBJ2-7; a possible D gene is TRBD2 (5 bases). V lost 7 bases and J 3 bases, leaving 26 bases between the germline ends. The CDR3 totals 17 residues. CDR1 is SGHRS, CDR2 YFSETQ, per germline. The CDR3 loop is CASGPSRGSLGDYEQYF. Here the CDR3 DNA reads TGCGCCAGCGGCCCGTCCCGGGGAAGTTTAGGAGACTACGAGCAGTACTTC. The entire variable domain, with the rest obtained from reference TRBV5-1 and TRBJ2-7, is as follows: KAGVTQTPRYLIKTRGQQVTLSCSPISGHRSVSWYQQTPGQGLQFLFEYFSETQRNKGNFPGRFSGRQFSNSRSEMNVSTLELGDSALYLCASGPSRGSLGDYEQYFGPGTRLTVT.

In nucleotides, the CDR3 is TGTGCCAGTAGTACCTATGGCTACGAGCAGTACTTC. Translated: CASSTYGYEQYF. This chain connects TRBV19 to TRBJ2-7; no clear D. This CDR3 is 12 amino acids long. Trimming removed 4 bases at V and 3 bases at J, with 7 bases between. Germline loops: CDR1 LNHDA, CDR2 SQIVND (reference sequence).

The rearrangement uses TRBV5-4 and TRBJ1-2; unclear D gene. This CDR3 has 15 residues. CDR1 SGHNT and CDR2 YYREEE come from the germline V gene (reference sequence). Trimming removed 4 bases from V and 3 bases from J, with 16 bases in between. In DNA form, the CDR3 reads TGTGCCAGCAGCCCCCGCTCGAGATCTCACTATGGCTACACCTTC. As protein: CASSPRSRSHYGYTF.

The V and J genes are TRBV18 and TRBJ1-5, with TRBD1 identical over 9 bases. Germline CDR1 reads KGHSH; CDR2 reads LQKENI. This CDR3 has 17 residues. V shed 2 bases, J shed 6 bases, and the junction held 11 bases outside the gene matches. The CDR3 coding sequence is TGTGCCAGCTCACCATCCGGGACAGGGTTATCGCTTCAGCCCCAGCATTTT. Translation: CASSPSGTGLSLQPQHF.

This chain connects TRBV5-1 to TRBJ2-7, with TRBD1 matching 9 bases. CDR3 length equals 14 residues. Trimming took 3 bases from V and 1 from J; bases not matched to a gene: 2. Germline V gene data show CDR1 as SGHRS and CDR2 as YFSETQ. CDR3 residues: CASSWGTGSYEQYF. The CDR3 DNA reads TGCGCCAGCAGCTGGGGGACAGGGTCCTACGAGCAGTACTTC.